This T cell receptor (beta chain) was obtained from a study of blood T cell repertoires in COVID-19. Across the whole study: Acute and convalescent COVID-19 specimens originated in the United States, Italy and Spain. From T cells, B-cell-depleted T cells, or PBMCs came the material, which was cDNA or gDNA.

Profiled with immunoSEQ multiplex PCR; TCRdb holds only in-frame clones, not every one. The table includes around 100,000 clones, 90% detected once. Germline loops: CDR1 SGHAT, CDR2 FQNNGV. This CDR3 is 15 amino acids long. V shed 5 bases, J shed 7 bases, and the junction held 8 bases outside the gene matches. This chain links TRBV11-2 with TRBJ2-2, with 9 bases aligning to TRBD1. The sequencing sample was made of peripheral blood. This sequence originates from a man between 45 and 60 years old with acute or convalescent COVID-19. CDR3 nucleotide sequence: TGTGCCAGCAGCCTAGGGACAGGGCAGAGCGGGGAGCTGTTTTTT. Translated: CASSLGTGQSGELFF.